Following are 14 T cell receptor beta chains from one sample sequenced in a study of T cell responses to AZD1222 COVID-19 vaccine. Assay: immunoSEQ multiplex PCR; the TCRdb copy retains only in-frame clones and omits some. Of more than 150,000 clones detected, roughly 94% appear once; the ten largest clones hold around 1.6%. Material: peripheral blood, obtained 28 days after the second AZD1222 dose. The receptors come from an adult who received the AZD1222 COVID-19 vaccine.

The genes are TRBV28 and TRBJ2-1; 7 nucleotides align to TRBD1. Germline CDR1 reads MDHEN; CDR2 reads SYDVKM. V lost 5 bases, J lost 4 bases, and 8 bases stayed unmatched. This CDR3 comprises 15 residues. Here the CDR3 reads CASSPGQRPYNEQFF. The CDR3 nucleotides are TGTGCCAGCAGTCCGGGACAGAGACCTTACAATGAGCAGTTCTTC.

The chain joins TRBV27 to TRBJ1-3; D unclear. There are 14 residues in the CDR3. Germline CDR1 and CDR2: MNHEY and SMNVEV (reference sequence). V was cut by 6 bases and J by 0 bases, with 9 bases left in between. The CDR3 sequence is CASRPDTSGNTIYF. The DNA for the CDR3 is TGTGCCAGCAGACCTGACACCTCTGGAAACACCATATATTTT.

This clone was seen just once. The CDR3, as DNA: TGTGCCAGCAGTTTGAGGGTTGGGGGCACAGATACGCAGTATTTT. Protein: CASSLRVGGTDTQYF. The V call is TRBV28, the J call TRBJ2-3, with D maybe TRBD2 (5 bases). V lost 3 bases and J 1 base, leaving 11 bases between the germline ends. Germline assignment: CDR1 MDHEN and CDR2 SYDVKM. The length of the CDR3 is 15 residues.

The rearrangement links TRBV7-2 to TRBJ1-2; D is perhaps TRBD1 (6 bases). V shed 5 bases and J shed 6 bases, with 13 bases lying between them. The CDR3 extends over 13 amino acids. Germline assignment: CDR1 SGHTA and CDR2 FQGNSA. The CDR3 protein is CASSPRQDDGYTF. CDR3 DNA: TGTGCCAGCAGCCCTAGACAGGATGATGGCTACACCTTC.

The chain carries TRBV30 and TRBJ1-4; possible D gene TRBD1, 6 bases. CDR3 length equals 14 residues. The germline CDR1 and CDR2 sequences are GTSNPN and SVGIG (reference sequence). Trimming stripped 1 base from V and 8 bases from J, with 14 bases between. CDR3 protein: CAWSDVKGVEKLFF. For the CDR3, the DNA is TGTGCCTGGAGTGATGTTAAGGGGGTCGAAAAACTGTTTTTT.

The CDR3 protein is CASSHPDRDNEQFF. CDR3 coding DNA: TGTGCCAGCAGCCACCCTGACAGGGACAATGAGCAGTTCTTC. V usage is TRBV5-4 and J usage is TRBJ2-1; 7 bases are shared with TRBD1. The CDR3 is made up of 14 amino acids. V lost 4 bases and J lost 5; bases outside the gene matches: 6. Germline V lookup: CDR1 SGHNT, CDR2 YYREEE (reference sequence).

This chain joins TRBV7-9 and TRBJ2-1, with a weak D call TRBD1 (6 bases). CDR1 is SEHNR and CDR2 is FQNEAQ in the germline V gene (reference sequence). The CDR3 consists of 15 residues. Trimming cost V 5 bases and J 6 bases, with 17 bases left between them. This chain's CDR3 is CASSPGQSNFNEQFF. In DNA form, the CDR3 reads TGTGCCAGCAGCCCAGGACAGTCTAATTTCAATGAGCAGTTCTTC.

This chain links TRBV21-1 with TRBJ1-6; the table names TRBD1, a call not compared with the DNA. TRBV21-1 is flagged as a pseudogene. This CDR3 is built from 15 residues. The CDR3, as DNA: TGTGCCAGCAGCAAAGGGGGCGCGCATAATTCACCCCTCCACTTT. Translated, it gives CASSKGGAHNSPLHF.

The V gene is TRBV7-2, the J gene TRBJ1-1; possibly TRBD1 for D (6 bases). Germline V gene data show CDR1 as SGHTA and CDR2 as FQGNSA. Trimming shortened V by 5 bases and J by 1 base, and 8 bases separated the two germline ends. CDR3 length: 13 amino acids. CDR3 sequence reads: CASSAGQNTEAFF. CDR3 nucleotide sequence: TGTGCCAGCAGCGCGGGACAGAACACTGAAGCTTTCTTT.

The chain combines TRBV4-1 with TRBJ2-1, with D unresolved. This CDR3 is 14 amino acids long. Germline assignment: CDR1 MGHRA and CDR2 YSYEKL. V was clipped by 10 bases and J by 5 bases, with 18 bases between them. Here the CDR3 DNA reads TGCGCCACCCAGGAGAATACCGCAAACAATGAGCAGTTCTTC. Its protein is CATQENTANNEQFF.

The J gene is TRBJ1-2, the V gene TRBV12-3 or TRBV12-4; the D gene is possibly TRBD1 (5 bases). This CDR3 is built from 12 residues. V was trimmed by 3 bases and J by 6 bases, leaving 8 bases between them. The CDR3 here is CASSLSRDGYTF. In DNA form, the CDR3 reads TGTGCCAGCAGTTTGTCCAGGGATGGCTACACCTTC.

The genes are TRBV27 and TRBJ1-2, with D unclear. Germline V CDR1 and CDR2: MNHEY, SMNVEV (reference sequence). The CDR3 loop spans 13 amino acids. The V and J ends lost 3 bases and 4 bases respectively, with 9 bases between them. In DNA form, the CDR3 reads TGTGCCAGCAGTTTTGCCATGGGCTATGGCTACACCTTC. Its translation: CASSFAMGYGYTF.

The chain couples TRBV19 to TRBJ2-1; D is undetermined. V lost 4 bases and J lost 2, with 6 bases in between. CDR3 length equals 13 residues. Germline CDR1 is LNHDA and CDR2 is SQIVND (reference sequence). CDR3 sequence: CASSTGTYNEQFF. The CDR3 nucleotides read TGTGCCAGTAGTACCGGCACCTACAATGAGCAGTTCTTC.

This clone has more than one count but fewer than ten. The chain couples TRBV6-1 to TRBJ2-6, with D possibly TRBD1 on 5 matching bases. Per germline, CDR1 MNHNS and CDR2 SASEGT. Trimming shortened V by 2 bases and J by 2 bases, and 7 bases separated the two germline ends. The CDR3 runs 15 residues. As DNA, the CDR3 is TGTGCCAGCAGTGAAAAACAGGCTGGGGCCAACGTCCTGACTTTC. Its translation: CASSEKQAGANVLTF.